There are many counts of the clone carrying this T cell receptor (beta chain). Its antigen remains unknown. The sample belongs to a study of regulatory T cells in long-lasting Graves disease. Study information: By definition, persistent Graves' disease involved antithyroid drugs for over 5 years alongside positive TSH receptor antibodies.

CDR3-region Arm-PCR and iRepertoire HTBI primers produced the TCR beta libraries. Original handling: Throughout the samples, researchers identified roughly 59 TRBV and 13 to 15 TRBJ segments. Using its own MiXCR run on the multiplex PCR reads, TCRdb lists one record per CDR3 protein. The V and J calls and clone size are TCRdb's, not the authors'. This table holds almost 350,000 distinct CDR3 sequences, about 20% found once. Time point given: persistent/refractory GD, antithyroid drugs over 5 years with positive TRAb. Preparation of the TCR library used RNA extracted from PBMCs. Germline CDR1 reads WSHSY; CDR2 reads SAAADI. CDR3 length equals 13 residues. The V end lost 7 bases, the J end lost 3 bases, and 10 bases lay between the germline ends. Whole-study results and caveats: Persistent disease exhibited a predilection for TRBV28, TRBJ1-2 and TRBJ2-5. Newly diagnosed Graves' patients exceeded persistent ones in TCR diversity.

The sequences come from peripheral blood mononuclear cells (PBMCs), collected when the disease was refractory, from a patient treated with antithyroid drugs. This TCR was sampled from a female donor with Graves disease. The chain links TRBV10-2 to TRBJ1-5; the D is unclear. The CDR3 DNA sequence: TGCGCCAGCAACGAGGCAGTCAATCAGCCCCAGCATTTT. Translation gives CASNEAVNQPQHF.